Below are 26 T cell receptor beta chains sequenced from a single sample in a study of T cell repertoires in cytomegalovirus infection. No antigen has been assigned to these receptors. In TCRdb, the reads were re-called with MiXCR into one record per CDR3 protein. In the table there are hundreds of thousands of distinct CDR3 sequences, roughly a third of which are singletons. This material consisted of cultured PBMCs, taken from culture after CMV antigen stimulation. The receptor source for this set is a human donor in good health (CMV status not recorded). Some clones in this sample may be carry-over from other donors' samples.

The rearrangement links TRBV28 to TRBJ1-2; a weak D match, TRBD1 (5 bases). The length of the CDR3 is 14 residues. V lost 9 bases, J lost 2 bases, and 16 bases lay in between. CDR1 is MDHEN and CDR2 is SYDVKM in the germline V gene. In nucleotides, the CDR3 is TGTGCCAGTACTTCTTCAGGGCGAAACTATGGCTACACCTTC. Protein: CASTSSGRNYGYTF.

This chain joins TRBV7-2 and TRBJ1-1; D is unresolved. Germline values: CDR1 SGHTA, CDR2 FQGNSA. This CDR3 has 13 residues. V lost 1 base, J lost 6 bases, and 9 bases lay in between. The CDR3 DNA sequence: TGTGCCAGCAGCTTAGGATCGTATGCTGAAGCTTTCTTT. This encodes CASSLGSYAEAFF.

This chain uses TRBV29-1 with TRBJ2-3, with 10 bases matching TRBD1. The V gene end was trimmed by 6 bases and the J gene end by 2 bases; junction bases not matched to a gene: 2. The CDR3 has 13 amino acids. Germline V CDR1 and CDR2: SQVTM, ANQGSEA. The CDR3 sequence: CSVGQGYTDTQYF. In DNA, the CDR3 is TGCAGCGTGGGACAGGGGTACACAGATACGCAGTATTTT.

V is TRBV5-4 and J is TRBJ2-3; D not resolved. Trimming stripped 2 bases from V and 4 bases from J, with 8 bases between. The CDR3 sequence is 13 residues long. CDR1 SGHNT and CDR2 YYREEE come from the germline V gene (reference sequence). The CDR3 loop reads CASSFGQPDTQYF. The CDR3 DNA reads TGTGCCAGCAGCTTTGGTCAACCAGATACGCAGTATTTT.

A word on this clonotype: At one end the junction does not follow the germline gene, possibly because of a read error. The chain combines TRBV5-6 with TRBJ2-1; the D is unclear. The CDR3 extends over 13 amino acids. The germline CDR1 and CDR2 sequences are SGHDT and YYEEEE. The CDR3: CANSLGYLDEQFF. DNA for the CDR3: TGTGCCAACAGCTTGGGATACCTCGATGAGCAGTTCTTC.

This clonotype was observed a handful of times. The chain recombines TRBV4-1 with TRBJ2-3; TRBD2 matches 7 bases. The CDR3 sequence is 19 residues long. Germline assignment: CDR1 MGHRA and CDR2 YSYEKL. The trim removed 0 bases at V and 2 bases at J, leaving 14 bases unmatched. The CDR3 nucleotides read TGCGCCAGCAGCCAAGATTTGGGTGGGCTAGCGGTTTCCACAGATACGCAGTATTTT. Residues: CASSQDLGGLAVSTDTQYF.

This rearrangement joins TRBV5-4 to TRBJ2-5, with D maybe TRBD2 (5 bases). This CDR3 has 15 amino acids. V gave up 3 bases and J gave up 5 bases, with 17 bases separating them. Germline values: CDR1 SGHNT, CDR2 YYREEE (reference sequence). The CDR3 sequence: CASSSPGSARETQYF. CDR3 nucleotides: TGTGCCAGCAGCTCGCCGGGATCAGCGAGGGAGACCCAGTACTTC. Based on the CDR3 plus reference TRBV5-4 and TRBJ2-5, the full variable domain is ETGVTQSPTHLIKTRGQQVTLRCSSQSGHNTVSWYQQALGQGPQFIFQYYREEENGRGNFPPRFSGLQFPNYSSELNVNALELDDSALYLCASSSPGSARETQYFGPGTRLLVL.

This clonotype was detected a few times. V and J are TRBV28 and TRBJ1-5; D gene uncertain. The V gene lost 4 bases and the J gene lost 6 bases, with 13 bases spanning the gap. Germline values: CDR1 MDHEN, CDR2 SYDVKM. CDR3 size: 14 residues. The CDR3 nucleotides are TGTGCCAGCAGTTCAGGAGGCGGTGGTCAGCCCCAGCATTTT. Its protein product is CASSSGGGGQPQHF.

The sample holds many counts of this clonotype. The chain employs TRBV7-2 and TRBJ2-5; D could derive from TRBD1 or TRBD2 (5 bases each). V shed 4 bases and J shed 4 bases, with 19 bases lying between them. There are 16 residues in the CDR3. Germline-derived CDR1 and CDR2 are SGHTA and FQGNSA. CDR3 bases: TGTGCCAGCAGCTCATTTGGGGGTGCGGCCGGAGAGACCCAGTACTTC. Translation: CASSSFGGAAGETQYF. The variable domain in full, with the rest retrieved from reference TRBV7-2 and TRBJ2-5, is GAGVSQSPSNKVTEKGKDVELRCDPISGHTALYWYRQSLGQGLEFLIYFQGNSAPDKSGLPSDRFSAERTGGSVSTLTIQRTQQEDSAVYLCASSSFGGAAGETQYFGPGTRLLVL.

This clonotype was seen a handful of times. The chain has TRBV7-8 and TRBJ1-2; D gene unclear. V shed 5 bases and J shed 4 bases, with 14 bases lying between them. The CDR3 loop spans 14 amino acids. The germline V gene has CDR1 SGHVS and CDR2 FQNEAQ. In DNA, the CDR3 is TGTGCCAGCAGCCCAGTTAGTGTCTCCTATGGCTACACCTTC. Its protein product is CASSPVSVSYGYTF.

This clonotype was counted a single time. Given a much more abundant clone one base away, this may be a read error. The J gene is TRBJ2-1, the V gene TRBV7-6; a possible D gene is TRBD2 (5 bases). The ends were cut back, 5 bases at V and 11 bases at J, with 25 bases in the middle. Germline-derived CDR1 and CDR2 are SGHVS and FNYEAQ. The CDR3 is 16 residues long. Here the CDR3 DNA reads TGTGCCAGCAGCCCCCCCCGCTCCGGGATAGGCGATAAGCAGTTCTTC. It specifies CASSPPRSGIGDKQFF. Using reference TRBV7-6 and TRBJ2-1 for the parts outside the CDR3, the full variable domain is GAGVSQSPRYKVTKRGQDVALRCDPISGHVSLYWYRQALGQGPEFLTYFNYEAQQDKSGLPNDRFSAERPEGSISTLTIQRTEQRDSAMYRCASSPPRSGIGDKQFFGPGTRLTVL.

V usage is TRBV20-1 and J usage is TRBJ2-5; no clear D. The CDR3 covers 12 residues. V was shortened by 1 base and J by 5 bases, with 8 bases between the two germline ends. Germline-derived CDR1 and CDR2 are DFQATT and SNEGSKA (reference sequence). The CDR3 DNA reads TGCAGTGCTAGAGGTGGCACGGAGACCCAGTACTTC. The encoded protein is CSARGGTETQYF.

The CDR3 sequence: CASSYTSGSSPYEQYF. The CDR3 DNA reads TGTGCCAGCAGTTATACTAGCGGGAGCAGCCCCTACGAGCAGTACTTC. J is TRBJ2-7 and V is TRBV6-6, with 11 bases fitting TRBD2. Germline V gene data show CDR1 as MNHNY and CDR2 as SVGAGI (reference sequence). V shed 3 bases, J shed 2 bases, and the junction held 6 bases outside the gene matches. The CDR3 runs to 16 residues.

CDR3 region: CASSLRIYQPQHF. The CDR3 bases are TGTGCCAGCAGTTTAAGGATTTATCAGCCCCAGCATTTT. The chain is built from TRBV12-3 or TRBV12-4 and TRBJ1-5; D unclear. CDR3 length: 13 amino acids. V lost 2 bases and J lost 5, with 7 bases in between.

The chain has TRBV12-3 or TRBV12-4 and TRBJ1-5; D unresolved. The CDR3 contains 13 residues. Trimming pared 7 bases from V and 3 bases from J, leaving 10 bases between. CDR3 coding DNA: TGTGCCAGCACTTTCTCAATCAATCAGCCCCAGCATTTT. Translated: CASTFSINQPQHF.

This clonotype was counted ten times or more. The chain joins TRBV4-1 to TRBJ1-5, with D possibly TRBD1 on 6 matching bases. The CDR3 is 15 residues long. The germline V gene encodes CDR1 MGHRA and CDR2 YSYEKL. Trimming took 3 bases from V and 3 from J, leaving 12 bases between them. CDR3 residues: CASSQADRYNQPQHF. CDR3 sequence (DNA): TGCGCCAGCAGCCAGGCAGACAGGTACAATCAGCCCCAGCATTTT.

The V call is TRBV7-3, the J call TRBJ2-1, with TRBD2 matching 8 bases. Losses at the gene ends were 3 bases for V and 8 bases for J; bases not matched to a gene: 6. The CDR3 has 14 residues. CDR1 and CDR2 from the germline V gene are SGHTA and FQGTGA. For the CDR3, the DNA is TGTGCCAGCAGCTTGGAACTAGCGGCGGATGAGCAGTTCTTC. Protein sequence: CASSLELAADEQFF.

V usage is TRBV6-6 and J usage is TRBJ1-2, with no clear D. There are 15 residues in the CDR3. Looked up from germline, CDR1 is MNHNY and CDR2 is SVGAGI (reference sequence). V lost 7 bases and J lost 4, with 19 bases in between. The CDR3 reads CASKESQAIRYGYTF. CDR3 in DNA: TGTGCCAGCAAGGAGTCACAAGCCATACGCTATGGCTACACCTTC.

This clonotype came up a few times. The chain links TRBV28 to TRBJ2-7; the D call may be TRBD1 or TRBD2 (5 bases each). With 10 bases removed from V and 3 bases from J, the gap between germline ends came to 13 bases. The CDR3 is 12 amino acids. Germline V gives CDR1 MDHEN, CDR2 SYDVKM. CDR3 bases: TGTGCCATCACGGGACGCGGCTACGAGCAGTACTTC. It specifies CAITGRGYEQYF. The variable domain in full, with the rest retrieved from reference TRBV28 and TRBJ2-7, is DVKVTQSSRYLVKRTGEKVFLECVQDMDHENMFWYRQDPGLGLRLIYFSYDVKMKEKGDIPEGYSVSREKKERFSLILESASTNQTSMYLCAITGRGYEQYFGPGTRLTVT.

This clonotype came up many times. The chain joins TRBV7-3 to TRBJ2-3; 9 bases are a match to TRBD2. Per the germline V gene, CDR1 is SGHTA and CDR2 is FQGTGA. J was trimmed by 6 bases and V by 7 bases; bases with no gene match: 11. This CDR3 spans 15 amino acids. The DNA for the CDR3 is TGTGCCAGCAAAAAGTTAGCGGGAGAGTCCGATACGCAGTATTTT. Protein product: CASKKLAGESDTQYF.

This clonotype was counted at least ten times. For the CDR3, the DNA is TGTGCCAGCAGCTCCCGGACAGGGAGCACTGAAGCTTTCTTT. Its protein is CASSSRTGSTEAFF. The chain joins TRBV7-2 to TRBJ1-1, with 8 bases matching TRBD1. The ends lost 4 bases at V and 4 bases at J; junction bases unmatched: 5. The CDR3 is 14 amino acids. CDR1 and CDR2 (germline): SGHTA, FQGNSA.

V is TRBV5-1 and J is TRBJ2-3; 14 bases are a match to TRBD2. This CDR3 region has 19 residues. The trim removed 3 bases at V and 3 bases at J, leaving 12 bases unmatched. Germline V gene data show CDR1 as SGHRS and CDR2 as YFSETQ. This CDR3 is CASSSNRLAGGPSTDTQYF. CDR3 bases: TGCGCCAGCAGCTCGAATAGACTAGCGGGAGGGCCCTCAACAGATACGCAGTATTTT.

The chain joins TRBV18 to TRBJ2-3; perhaps D is TRBD1 or TRBD2 (5 bases each). CDR3 length: 15 residues. V was cut by 5 bases and J by 4 bases, with 16 bases left in between. CDR1 and CDR2 (germline): KGHSH, LQKENI. For the CDR3, the DNA is TGTGCCAGCTCATCAGACACCTGGGGACCAGATACGCAGTATTTT. It encodes CASSSDTWGPDTQYF.

The chain couples TRBV7-8 to TRBJ2-1, with D uncertain. The CDR3 runs to 16 residues. CDR1 is SGHVS and CDR2 is FQNEAQ in the germline V gene. V lost 7 bases to trimming and J lost 1 base, with 17 bases between them. The CDR3 DNA is TGTGCCAGCATTTATCAGATGGTTACTTCCTACAATGAGCAGTTCTTC. Residues: CASIYQMVTSYNEQFF.

The chain joins TRBV20-1 to TRBJ2-3; 14 bases agree with TRBD2. J lost 2 bases, V lost 1 base, and 5 bases had no gene match. The V gene's germline CDR1 is DFQATT and CDR2 SNEGSKA (reference sequence). The CDR3 spans 17 residues. The CDR3 DNA reads as TGCAGTGCTAGAGGACTAGCGGGAGGGCGAATCACAGATACGCAGTATTTT. Encoded protein: CSARGLAGGRITDTQYF.

This clonotype was recorded at least ten times. The chain is built from TRBV7-2 and TRBJ2-1; 9 bases are shared with TRBD1. Germline CDR1 reads SGHTA; CDR2 reads FQGNSA. The CDR3 length is 15 residues. J gave up 7 bases and V 5 bases, and 9 bases lay outside the gene matches. In nucleotides, the CDR3 is TGTGCCAGCAGCCCCCAGGGACAGGGTTCGAATGAGCAGTTCTTC. Its translation: CASSPQGQGSNEQFF.